This T cell receptor beta chain originates from a study of blood T cell repertoires in COVID-19. Looking at the study overall: Material from acute and convalescent COVID-19 was sourced from the United States, Italy and Spain. T cells, B-cell-depleted T cells, or PBMCs supplied cDNA or gDNA.

The authors' processing: The authors estimated nucleated cell counts from reference gene primer amplification. Generated by immunoSEQ multiplex PCR, the TCRdb table keeps only in-frame clones and is missing some. V and J calls and clone size come straight from that table; D and trimming were deduced from the DNA. The data hold around 100,000 clones, with under 90% observed a single time. There are 12 residues in the CDR3. Between the trimmed V and J ends, which lost 6 bases and 4 bases, there was a span of 9 bases. Germline CDR1 reads MNHEY; CDR2 reads SVGAGI. Source material: peripheral blood. This TCR derives from a human donor in a cohort sampled during active COVID-19. The rearrangement uses TRBV6-5 and TRBJ1-1; D gene unclear. The CDR3 region has the DNA TGTGCCAGCAGACTGGTTGGCACTGAAGCTTTCTTT. Protein sequence: CASRLVGTEAFF.